The 9 T cell receptor beta chains below all came from one sample that was sequenced in a study of CD8+ T cells in alopecia areata. RNA extraction was followed by reverse transcription into cDNA, which acted as the sequencing template. Repertoires were generated with immunoSEQ multiplex PCR, while TCRdb's copy carries only in-frame clones and drops some. The table has roughly 200,000 clones, 40% to 65% seen once. Documented treatment: oral pan-JAK inhibitor, 5-10 mg twice daily. Here the sequenced sample was CD8+ T cells sorted from blood, taken at week 24, from a patient treated with tofacitinib. These receptors originate from a human donor with alopecia areata.

The chain has TRBV4-3 and TRBJ2-1; D possibly corresponds to TRBD1 (6 bases). Trimming pared 5 bases from V and 9 bases from J, leaving 14 bases between. Germline assignment: CDR1 LGHNA and CDR2 YSLEER. The CDR3 length is 13 residues. CDR3 bases: TGCGCCAGCAGCTTAGGGGGAGATCGTGAGCAGTTCTTC. Translating it yields CASSLGGDREQFF.

J is TRBJ1-1 and V is TRBV19; 10 bases line up with TRBD1. The V gene's germline CDR1 is LNHDA and CDR2 SQIVND (reference sequence). V lost 7 bases and J lost 5; bases outside the gene matches: 7. There are 14 residues in the CDR3. This CDR3 reads CASNLGTGVTEAFF. The CDR3, as DNA: TGTGCCAGTAACTTGGGGACAGGGGTGACTGAAGCTTTCTTT.

The chain links TRBV10-3 to TRBJ1-5; D possibly corresponds to TRBD1 (5 bases). The CDR3 has 17 residues. V was shortened by 6 bases and J by 5 bases, with 23 bases between the two germline ends. The V gene's germline CDR1 is ENHRY and CDR2 SYGVKD. The CDR3 DNA reads as TGTGCCATCAGCCGGGGGAATATAGGGCAGGGCGATCAGCCCCAGCATTTT. This sequence encodes CAISRGNIGQGDQPQHF.

This clone was found a few times. The chain carries TRBV6-5 and TRBJ1-1; D call uncertain. This CDR3 comprises 13 residues. The V end lost 9 bases, the J end lost 1 base, and 12 bases lay between the germline ends. Germline V gene lookup returns CDR1 MNHEY and CDR2 SVGAGI. CDR3 coding DNA: TGTGCCAGTGGATCGGATAAGAACACTGAAGCTTTCTTT. Protein sequence: CASGSDKNTEAFF.

This clone was found once. The V call is TRBV5-1, the J call TRBJ1-4; D is perhaps TRBD1 (5 bases). The V gene's germline CDR1 is SGHRS and CDR2 YFSETQ. The CDR3 contains 13 residues. The V gene lost 6 bases and the J gene lost 7 bases, with 13 bases spanning the gap. CDR3 sequence: CASNPGGSEKLFF. The CDR3 DNA reads TGCGCCAGCAACCCCGGGGGTAGTGAAAAACTGTTTTTT. The whole variable domain, remainder taken from reference TRBV5-1 and TRBJ1-4, is KAGVTQTPRYLIKTRGQQVTLSCSPISGHRSVSWYQQTPGQGLQFLFEYFSETQRNKGNFPGRFSGRQFSNSRSEMNVSTLELGDSALYLCASNPGGSEKLFFGSGTQLSVL.

CDR3 residues: CAWSGTSHNSPLHF. The CDR3 DNA reads TGTGCCTGGAGTGGGACATCTCATAATTCACCCCTCCACTTT. The V call is TRBV30, the J call TRBJ1-6; TRBD1 is a possible D gene (5 bases). CDR3 size: 14 residues. The ends were cut back, 1 base at V and 5 bases at J, with 9 bases in the middle. CDR1 and CDR2 (germline): GTSNPN, SVGIG (reference sequence).

V is TRBV11-2 and J is TRBJ2-7; TRBD2 matches at 8 bases. CDR3 length equals 17 residues. Trimming removed 1 base from V and 6 bases from J; junction bases left unmatched: 14. Germline CDR1 SGHAT, CDR2 FQNNGV. The CDR3: CASSLAPPGLVWGEQYF. The DNA for the CDR3 is TGTGCCAGCAGCTTAGCTCCCCCGGGACTAGTGTGGGGCGAGCAGTACTTC.

This rearrangement joins TRBV30 to TRBJ1-1, with D maybe TRBD1 (5 bases). The V end lost 0 bases, the J end lost 6 bases, and 20 bases lay between the germline ends. The CDR3 covers 16 residues. Per germline, CDR1 GTSNPN and CDR2 SVGIG (reference sequence). The CDR3 DNA follows: TGTGCCTGGAGTGTACGTTGGCCGGGGCCAAGTGCTGAAGCTTTCTTT. Translating gives CAWSVRWPGPSAEAFF.

The sample holds one count of this clone. CDR3 nucleotide sequence: TGTGCCAGCCGAGACGGCCGGGGGTCCTACAATGAGCAGTTCTTC. Translated, it gives CASRDGRGSYNEQFF. The genes are TRBV27 and TRBJ2-1, with TRBD2 as a possible D gene (6 bases). This CDR3 spans 15 amino acids. Trimming left V 8 bases short and J 1 base short, with 15 bases between. Germline CDR1 MNHEY, CDR2 SMNVEV (reference sequence).